The text below deals with one T cell receptor beta chain. The data were taken from a study of blood T cell repertoires in COVID-19. Across the whole study: Both acute and convalescent COVID-19 samples were obtained from the United States, Italy and Spain.

Germline assignment: CDR1 SGDLS and CDR2 YYNGEE. The V and J ends lost 4 bases and 5 bases respectively, with 9 bases between them. CDR3 length: 13 amino acids. This table comes from immunoSEQ multiplex PCR, and its TCRdb copy is limited to in-frame clones, with some not included. Of approximately 530,000 clones in the sample, roughly 91% were seen once. The sample taken for sequencing was peripheral blood. This receptor was identified in a woman aged 50 to 65 with COVID-19, enrolled during active disease. V usage is TRBV9 and J usage is TRBJ2-2; D is perhaps TRBD2 (6 bases). The CDR3 nucleotides read TGTGCCAGCAGCCCTAGCGAGACCGGGGAGCTGTTTTTT. This codes for CASSPSETGELFF.